This is a list of T cell receptor beta chains from one sample in a study of CD8+ T cells in alopecia areata. This table comes from immunoSEQ multiplex PCR, and its TCRdb copy is limited to in-frame clones, with some not included. The sample holds 200,000 to 250,000 clones, roughly 44% seen once. The sample in question was CD4+ T cells sorted from blood, obtained around week 36, from a patient treated with tofacitinib. The source of these receptors is a human donor with alopecia areata. The CDR3 runs from the conserved cysteine through the conserved F or W. D genes are given only for firm matches. Expanded clones are given a class, and other clones once, few, many or no size at all.

J | V | D | size | DNA | CDR3
TRBJ2-1 | TRBV14 | . | . | TGTGCCAGCAGCCACCGTCCGGGTAGTCGGAATGAGCAGTTCTTC | CASSHRPGSRNEQFF
TRBJ1-2 | TRBV20-1 | . | . | TGCAGTGCTAGAGATCGGGGGGGCTACACCTTC | CSARDRGGYTF
TRBJ2-7 | TRBV23-1 | TRBD1 | . | TGCGCCAGCAGTCAACTCCGACAGGGAAAGTCCTACGAGCAGTACTTC | CASSQLRQGKSYEQYF
TRBJ2-6 | TRBV30 | . | . | TGTGCCTGGAGTCCTGGAGGGGCCAACGTCCTGACTTTC | CAWSPGGANVLTF
TRBJ1-5 | TRBV2 | . | . | TGTGCCAGCAGTGACGAGCGTAATCAGCCCCAGCATTTT | CASSDERNQPQHF
TRBJ2-7 | TRBV4-1 | TRBD2 | . | TGCGCCAGCAGCTACCCCCCGGGGCTAGCGGGATCAGGCTACGAGCAGTACTTC | CASSYPPGLAGSGYEQYF
TRBJ2-3 | TRBV2 | . | . | TGTGCCAGCGGGGGGACCTACAGCACAGATACGCAGTATTTT | CASGGTYSTDTQYF
TRBJ1-5 | TRBV27 | . | . | TGTGCCAGCAGTTTAGAAGGCTATAGCAATCAGCCCCAGCATTTT | CASSLEGYSNQPQHF
TRBJ1-3 | TRBV7-9 | . | few | TGTGCCAGCAGCTTAATGACGGCGCCTGGAAACACCATATATTTT | CASSLMTAPGNTIYF
TRBJ2-7 | TRBV28 | TRBD1 | few | TGTGCCGTCGGACAGGGGTCCTACGAGCAGTACTTC | CAVGQGSYEQYF
TRBJ2-7 | TRBV7-2 | . | . | TGTGCCAGCAGCTTTGCGGCCCAGGGAAAGCAGTACTTC | CASSFAAQGKQYF
TRBJ1-3 | TRBV7-8 | . | few | TGTGCCAGCAGCTTCAATATTCAGTCCCCCTCTGGAAACACCATATATTTT | CASSFNIQSPSGNTIYF
TRBJ2-7 | TRBV5-1 | . | few | TGCGCCAGCAGCCTCCCGGCCTACGAGCAGTACTTC | CASSLPAYEQYF
TRBJ1-1 | TRBV29-1 | . | . | TGCAGCGTTGGGAGTGGGGTGAACACTGAAGCTTTCTTT | CSVGSGVNTEAFF